The table lists the clone carrying this TCR beta chain with a count of one. Both 60 Vbeta primers and 13 Jbeta primers went into the PCR. Produced via immunoSEQ multiplex PCR; TCRdb's table is partial and in-frame only. The sample comprises some 130,000 clones, less than 85% of which are singletons, and 1% rests with the top ten. The entry originates in a study of cytomegalovirus exposure and HLA in healthy donors. Germline V gene sequence: CDR1 SEHNR, CDR2 FQNEAQ (reference sequence). V shed 8 bases and J shed 0 bases, with 14 bases lying between them. The CDR3 is 15 amino acids. Sequences were obtained from PBMCs. The chain is built from TRBV7-9 and TRBJ2-1; tentative D call: TRBD2 (5 bases). The receptor comes from a man aged 40-49 years in good health and CMV-seronegative. As DNA, the CDR3 is TGTGCCAGCGCCGATAGAGGGCCCTCCTACAATGAGCAGTTCTTC. Amino acid sequence: CASADRGPSYNEQFF.